Listed here are 22 T cell receptor beta chains from one sample, sequenced in a study of low-dose radiotherapy and immunotherapy resistance in tumors (dated by TCRdb to 2021 to 2024). The data were produced on an Illumina HiSeq 2500. To make first-strand cDNA, Superscript III was used along with a set of TRAV- and TRBV-specific primers so that both the TCRalpha and TCRbeta chains were covered. TCRs were amplified for 20 PCR cycles with Phusion, using a constant-region primer paired with the adapter attached to the V primers. TCRdb reran the public reads through fastp at Q25 and MiXCR, keeping productive beta chains. Each CDR3 protein gets just one entry, which takes the most common genes and DNA from the rows behind it. The sample includes roughly 56,000 distinct CDR3 sequences, with about 25% observed a single time. The top ten constitute 6.7% of the sample. The sample's time point label is to be understood as: after trial treatment. This specimen's treatment or condition label, per the study, means: LDRT plus nivolumab, ipilimumab, low-dose cyclophosphamide and aspirin (RACIN trial).

This specimen was PBMCs, taken after low-dose radiotherapy plus immunotherapy. The receptors were gathered from a male donor with prostate cancer.

This clonotype was counted many times. V usage is TRBV6-5 and J usage is TRBJ1-5; perhaps TRBD1 as D (5 bases). V lost 0 bases and J lost 7, with 13 bases in between. Germline V gives CDR1 MNHEY, CDR2 SVGAGI. This CDR3 is built from 15 residues. The CDR3 DNA follows: TGTGCCAGCAGTTACTCGGGCCAGGGAAGCCAGCCCCAGCATTTT. It translates to CASSYSGQGSQPQHF.

This clonotype was counted at least ten times. V is TRBV29-1 and J is TRBJ1-2; 10 bases match TRBD1. J lost 8 bases, V lost 7 bases, and 10 bases had no gene match. CDR1 SQVTM and CDR2 ANQGSEA come from the germline V gene. The CDR3 has 13 residues. CDR3 sequence reads: CSAPDRGEMGYTF. The CDR3 DNA reads TGCAGCGCCCCGGACAGGGGGGAAATGGGCTACACCTTC.

This clonotype occurred many times. J is TRBJ2-4 and V is TRBV11-2, with TRBD2 matching over 9 bases. CDR1 is SGHAT and CDR2 is FQNNGV in the germline V gene. The CDR3 runs 15 residues. J gave up 8 bases and V 3 bases, and 8 bases lay outside the gene matches. The CDR3 loop reads CASSFPSGIGDIQYF. CDR3 nucleotides: TGTGCCAGCAGCTTCCCTAGCGGGATTGGGGACATTCAGTACTTC.

This clonotype was picked up many times. The V gene is TRBV20-1, the J gene TRBJ2-1; TRBD2 matches 12 bases. Germline V lookup: CDR1 DFQATT, CDR2 SNEGSKA (reference sequence). This CDR3 has 14 amino acids. J was trimmed by 12 bases and V by 6 bases; bases with no gene match: 12. In DNA, the CDR3 is TGCAGTGCCGAGGCCCCGACTAGCGGGAGTAGGCAGTTCTTC. Protein product: CSAEAPTSGSRQFF.

Turning to this clonotype: At one end, the junction sequence differs from germline, possibly due to a read error. The chain employs TRBV6-5 and TRBJ1-1; TRBD1 is a possible D gene (5 bases). CDR1 is MNHEY, CDR2 SVGAGI, per germline. The CDR3 loop spans 14 amino acids. The CDR3 bases are TGTGTCAGCAGTGAAGGGACGCCGCGGAAGGAAGCTTTCTTT. Amino acid sequence: CVSSEGTPRKEAFF.

This clonotype has ten or more counts. The chain couples TRBV6-2 or TRBV6-3 to TRBJ2-5; 14 bases fit TRBD2. With 6 bases clipped from V and 2 bases from J, the junction kept 17 bases outside the gene matches. Looked up from germline, CDR1 is MNHEY and CDR2 is SVGEGT. There are 20 residues in the CDR3. The CDR3 nucleotides read TGTGCCAGCAGGATATCGCCGATGGGACTAGCGGGGGATAAACAAGAGACCCAGTACTTC. It specifies CASRISPMGLAGDKQETQYF.

This clonotype qualifies as medium-sized. The rearrangement uses TRBV5-1 and TRBJ2-1; 7 bases line up with TRBD2. Germline CDR1 is SGHRS and CDR2 is YFSETQ. This CDR3 has 14 residues. V dropped 3 bases and J dropped 9; count of bases not matched to a gene: 9. CDR3 DNA sequence: TGCGCCAGCAGCTGGGCGGGAGATGGAGTTGAGCAGTTCTTC. Its protein is CASSWAGDGVEQFF. Full variable domain (outside the CDR3, taken from reference TRBV5-1 and TRBJ2-1): KAGVTQTPRYLIKTRGQQVTLSCSPISGHRSVSWYQQTPGQGLQFLFEYFSETQRNKGNFPGRFSGRQFSNSRSEMNVSTLELGDSALYLCASSWAGDGVEQFFGPGTRLTVL.

This clonotype was counted at least ten times. The chain links TRBV7-3 to TRBJ2-1; 14 bases align to TRBD2. The V segment lost 0 bases and the J segment 6 bases; nucleotides outside the gene matches: 10. CDR1 SGHTA and CDR2 FQGTGA come from the germline V gene. This CDR3 is 19 amino acids long. The CDR3 coding sequence is TGTGCCAGCAGCTTAACTTTAGGGACTAGCGGGAGCCATCCCAATGAGCAGTTCTTC. This encodes CASSLTLGTSGSHPNEQFF.

This clonotype appeared many times. The chain recombines TRBV9 with TRBJ2-1; D remains unclear. The CDR3 runs to 16 residues. Germline CDR1 and CDR2: SGDLS and YYNGEE. Trimming left V 0 bases short and J 6 bases short, with 16 bases between. The CDR3 is CASSVGVGPSGNEQFF. CDR3 DNA: TGTGCCAGCAGCGTAGGAGTAGGGCCATCGGGCAATGAGCAGTTCTTC.

Many counts were recorded for this clonotype. The chain uses TRBV9 and TRBJ2-2, with a weak D call TRBD2 (6 bases). The CDR3 totals 15 residues. The germline V gene has CDR1 SGDLS and CDR2 YYNGEE. V gave up 0 bases and J gave up 3 bases, with 9 bases separating them. CDR3 region: CASSVGLADTGELFF. The DNA for the CDR3 is TGTGCCAGCAGCGTAGGTTTAGCGGACACCGGGGAGCTGTTTTTT.

This clonotype was seen many times. This chain joins TRBV4-2 and TRBJ1-4; 9 bases are a match to TRBD1. Unmatched junction bases numbered 5, after V lost 5 bases and J lost 7 bases. Looked up from germline, CDR1 is LGHNA and CDR2 is YNFKEQ. The CDR3 is 14 residues long. In DNA form, the CDR3 reads TGTGCCAGCAGCAAGACAGGGGGTAGTGAAAAACTGTTTTTT. Translation gives CASSKTGGSEKLFF.

This clonotype was counted ten times or more. CDR3: CASSRLAGGSITEQFF. The CDR3 DNA reads as TGTGCCAGCAGCAGACTAGCGGGAGGGAGTATAACGGAGCAGTTCTTC. The genes are TRBV11-1 and TRBJ2-1, with 14 bases aligning to TRBD2. The CDR3 is made up of 16 amino acids. CDR1 and CDR2 (germline): SGHAT, FQDESV (reference sequence). The J segment lost 10 bases and the V segment lost 5 bases, leaving 10 bases of the junction unmatched.

This clonotype was seen repeatedly, ten times or more. The rearrangement uses TRBV6-1 and TRBJ2-1; possible D gene TRBD1, 5 bases. Germline lookup yields CDR1 MNHNS and CDR2 SASEGT. CDR3 size: 12 residues. Trimming removed 3 bases from V and 6 bases from J, with 6 bases in between. The CDR3 region is CASSDRVNEQFF. CDR3 sequence (DNA): TGTGCCAGCAGTGACAGGGTCAATGAGCAGTTCTTC.

This clonotype has a count of ten or more. The chain has TRBV20-1 and TRBJ1-1, with D unclear. This CDR3 comprises 13 residues. V lost 6 bases and J lost 0, with 11 bases in between. CDR1 and CDR2 (germline): DFQATT, SNEGSKA (reference sequence). CDR3 sequence reads: CSANGNVNTEAFF. The CDR3 DNA follows: TGCAGTGCAAACGGAAACGTGAACACTGAAGCTTTCTTT.

This clonotype was recorded at least ten times. The rearrangement joins TRBV7-2 to TRBJ2-7; 9 nucleotides match TRBD2. The CDR3 runs 15 residues. V was pared by 9 bases and J by 4 bases, with 13 bases of the junction left unmatched. Germline CDR1 and CDR2: SGHTA and FQGNSA. The CDR3 bases are TGTGCCAGGGTAGTAGCGGGGGATGGAAGTTACGAGCAGTACTTC. It yields the protein CARVVAGDGSYEQYF.

The CDR3 DNA follows: TGCGCCAGCAGCCAAGCCCGGACAGGGGCCTACGAGCAGTACTTC. The encoded protein is CASSQARTGAYEQYF. The chain is built from TRBV4-3 and TRBJ2-7; TRBD1 matches 9 bases. The trim removed 1 base at V and 2 bases at J, leaving 3 bases unmatched. Germline assignment: CDR1 LGHNA and CDR2 YSLEER. The CDR3 consists of 15 residues.

This clonotype has just a few counts. The chain couples TRBV28 to TRBJ2-7; 7 bases line up with TRBD2. CDR3 length: 15 residues. Losses at the gene ends were 3 bases for V and 1 base for J; bases not matched to a gene: 6. Germline-derived CDR1 and CDR2 are MDHEN and SYDVKM. DNA of the CDR3: TGTGCCAGCAGTTTGGGAGGGACGGCTTCCTACGAGCAGTACTTC. It translates to CASSLGGTASYEQYF.

This clonotype was counted many times. The V call is TRBV20-1, the J call TRBJ2-1; TRBD2 aligns across 10 bases. This CDR3 has 14 amino acids. Unmatched junction bases numbered 4, after V lost 5 bases and J lost 3 bases. In germline, CDR1 is DFQATT, CDR2 SNEGSKA (reference sequence). As DNA, the CDR3 is TGCAGTGCTCCCGGGACTAGCGACTACAATGAGCAGTTCTTC. Residues: CSAPGTSDYNEQFF.

This clonotype was recorded at least ten times. This chain uses TRBV6-4 with TRBJ1-1; no firm D call. The V and J ends lost 9 bases and 3 bases respectively, with 14 bases between them. The CDR3 is made up of 13 amino acids. Per germline, CDR1 MRHNA and CDR2 SNTAGT. The CDR3 DNA reads TGTGCCAGTGCCCCCTCAGTTCACACTGAAGCTTTCTTT. Translated, it gives CASAPSVHTEAFF.

This sequence joins TRBV19 and TRBJ1-1; D remains ambiguous. With 5 bases removed from V and 0 bases from J, the gap between germline ends came to 10 bases. This CDR3 is 14 amino acids long. Germline V CDR1 and CDR2: LNHDA, SQIVND (reference sequence). As DNA, the CDR3 is TGTGCCAGTAGTGCCCGTGGGGTGAACACTGAAGCTTTCTTT. Protein product: CASSARGVNTEAFF.

This clonotype was picked up many times. This chain connects TRBV4-2 to TRBJ2-3; 8 nucleotides match TRBD2. The CDR3 totals 16 residues. With V trimmed by 4 bases and J by 2 bases, 8 bases remained unmatched. Germline CDR1 reads LGHNA; CDR2 reads YNFKEQ. CDR3 DNA sequence: TGTGCCAGCAGCCCCCGCCGGGGGGGAAACACAGATACGCAGTATTTT. Its protein is CASSPRRGGNTDTQYF.

This clonotype was observed at least ten times. The gene calls are TRBV6-4 and TRBJ2-1; D is undetermined. The ends were cut back, 4 bases at V and 8 bases at J, with 15 bases in the middle. There are 14 residues in the CDR3. CDR1 and CDR2 (germline): MRHNA, SNTAGT. The CDR3 loop is CASSARAESDEQFF. CDR3 bases: TGTGCCAGCAGTGCCCGGGCGGAGTCCGATGAGCAGTTCTTC.